The TCR beta chain under discussion was sequenced for a study of T cell changes during pregnancy in multiple sclerosis. From germline, CDR1 is SEHNR and CDR2 FQNEAQ (reference sequence). Between the trimmed V and J ends, which lost 4 bases and 2 bases, there was a span of 6 bases. CDR3 length: 13 residues. Libraries were prepared by immunoSEQ multiplex PCR; TCRdb keeps only in-frame clonotypes and omits some of them. The sample has about 69,000 clones, under 95% seen once. The TCR was taken from a female donor with multiple sclerosis, enrolled in a pregnancy study. This chain connects TRBV7-9 to TRBJ1-5, with D possibly being TRBD1 (5 bases). The source was peripheral blood, collected in the third trimester of pregnancy. The CDR3 sequence is CASSSQGNQPQHF. CDR3 DNA sequence: TGTGCCAGCAGCTCACAGGGCAATCAGCCCCAGCATTTT.